Below are 9 T cell receptor beta chains sequenced from a single sample in a study of radiotherapy plus CTLA-4 blockade in lung cancer. Profiling relied on immunoSEQ multiplex PCR, and the TCRdb table lists in-frame clones only, not all of them. The sample yields some 90,000 clones, about four fifths seen once. Sequenced material: peripheral blood, taken from a patient treated with radiotherapy plus ipilimumab. These receptors all come from a human donor with non-small cell lung cancer who had stable disease on radiotherapy plus ipilimumab.

The rearrangement joins TRBV9 to TRBJ2-1, with 8 positions matching TRBD2. V lost 1 base, J lost 0 bases, and 3 bases stayed unmatched. This CDR3 comprises 16 residues. Germline CDR1 and CDR2: SGDLS and YYNGEE. The CDR3 sequence is CASSVSGGSSYNEQFF. The CDR3 region has the DNA TGTGCCAGCAGCGTAAGCGGGGGAAGCTCCTACAATGAGCAGTTCTTC.

The count of this clone is one. This sequence joins TRBV6-5 and TRBJ1-3, with 7 bases that match TRBD1. Per germline, CDR1 MNHEY and CDR2 SVGAGI. The ends lost 5 bases at V and 0 bases at J; junction bases unmatched: 4. This CDR3 is built from 15 residues. This CDR3 is CASSLGGFSGNTIYF. The CDR3 DNA is TGTGCCAGCAGTCTAGGGGGCTTCTCTGGAAACACCATATATTTT.

This clone has more than one count but fewer than ten. The chain employs TRBV15 and TRBJ2-3, with 13 bases identical to TRBD2. This CDR3 region has 18 residues. Germline V gene data show CDR1 as LNHNV and CDR2 as YYDKDF (reference sequence). V lost 0 bases and J lost 0; bases outside the gene matches: 3. The CDR3 sequence: CATSRELAGGPSTDTQYF. Written as DNA, the CDR3 is TGTGCCACCAGCAGAGAACTAGCGGGAGGGCCTAGCACAGATACGCAGTATTTT.

This sequence joins TRBV4-2 and TRBJ1-1, with D perhaps TRBD1 (5 bases). Trimming removed 4 bases at V and 3 bases at J, with 18 bases between. CDR1 is LGHNA, CDR2 YNFKEQ, per germline. CDR3 length equals 16 residues. CDR3 in DNA: TGTGCCAGCAGCCGCCCCTCCGGGGGGGGGTACACTGAAGCTTTCTTT. Its protein is CASSRPSGGGYTEAFF.

The chain employs TRBV28 and TRBJ1-1; no firm D call. The CDR3 totals 11 residues. V gave up 4 bases and J gave up 6 bases, with 6 bases separating them. The germline V gene has CDR1 MDHEN and CDR2 SYDVKM. The CDR3 bases are TGTGCCAGCAGTTACAGTGCTGAAGCTTTCTTT. Residues: CASSYSAEAFF.

The genes are TRBV14 and TRBJ2-2; D uncertain. Germline V CDR1 and CDR2: SGHDN, FVKESK. This CDR3 is 13 amino acids long. Trimming left V 0 bases short and J 6 bases short, with 5 bases between. CDR3 in amino acids: CASSQDWPGELFF. The CDR3 DNA is TGTGCCAGCAGCCAAGATTGGCCCGGGGAGCTGTTTTTT.

The gene calls are TRBV5-1 and TRBJ1-3; possibly TRBD1 for D (6 bases). In germline, CDR1 is SGHRS, CDR2 YFSETQ. The V gene lost 5 bases and the J gene lost 0 bases, with 12 bases spanning the gap. The length of the CDR3 is 15 residues. In DNA form, the CDR3 reads TGCGCCAGCAGAAGACAGGCCGCCTCTGGAAACACCATATATTTT. It specifies CASRRQAASGNTIYF.

The rearrangement links TRBV7-9 to TRBJ1-2, with 7 positions matching TRBD1. Trimming cost V 5 bases and J 0 bases; bases outside gene matches: 3. The CDR3 contains 14 residues. Germline V gene lookup returns CDR1 SEHNR and CDR2 FQNEAQ (reference sequence). The CDR3 DNA follows: TGTGCCAGCAGCCGGGGACAGACTAACTATGGCTACACCTTC. Encoded protein: CASSRGQTNYGYTF.

CDR3 sequence: CASSLKLGDTQYF. The CDR3 DNA reads as TGTGCCAGCAGCTTAAAGCTGGGGGATACGCAGTATTTT. V gene TRBV7-3 combines with J gene TRBJ2-3; the D is unclear. CDR1 SGHTA and CDR2 FQGTGA come from the germline V gene. This CDR3 contains 13 residues. V lost 1 base, J lost 6 bases, and 8 bases lay in between.